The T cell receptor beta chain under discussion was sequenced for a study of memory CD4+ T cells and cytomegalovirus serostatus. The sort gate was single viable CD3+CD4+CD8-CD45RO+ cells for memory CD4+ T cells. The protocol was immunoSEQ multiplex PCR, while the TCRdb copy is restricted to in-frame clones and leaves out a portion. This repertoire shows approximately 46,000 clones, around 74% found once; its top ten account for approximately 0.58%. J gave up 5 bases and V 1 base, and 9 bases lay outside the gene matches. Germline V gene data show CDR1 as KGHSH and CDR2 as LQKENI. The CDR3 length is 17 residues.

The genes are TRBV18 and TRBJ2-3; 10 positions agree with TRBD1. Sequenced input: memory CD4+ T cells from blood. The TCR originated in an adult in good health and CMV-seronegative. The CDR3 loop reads CASSPQRKTGGGDTQYF. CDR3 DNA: TGTGCCAGCTCACCACAGAGAAAGACAGGGGGCGGAGATACGCAGTATTTT.